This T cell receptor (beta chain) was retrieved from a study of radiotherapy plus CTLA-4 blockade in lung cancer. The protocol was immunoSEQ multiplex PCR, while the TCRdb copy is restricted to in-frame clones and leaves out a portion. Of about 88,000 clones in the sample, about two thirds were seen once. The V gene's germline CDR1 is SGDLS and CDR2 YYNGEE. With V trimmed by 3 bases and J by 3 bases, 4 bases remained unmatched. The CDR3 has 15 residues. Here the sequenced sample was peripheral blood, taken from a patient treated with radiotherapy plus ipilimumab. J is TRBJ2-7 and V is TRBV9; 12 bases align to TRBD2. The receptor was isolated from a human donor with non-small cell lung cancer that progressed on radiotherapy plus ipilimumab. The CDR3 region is CASSAGLAGNYEQYF. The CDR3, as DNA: TGTGCCAGCAGCGCCGGACTAGCGGGGAACTACGAGCAGTACTTC.